Listed below are T cell receptor beta chains from one sample, sequenced in a study of blood T cell repertoires in COVID-19. Clones were read by immunoSEQ multiplex PCR, and TCRdb kept only the in-frame ones, dropping some. Here the sample spans about 56,000 clones, 80% to 90% being singletons. Sequencing input: peripheral blood. The receptors were gathered from a woman aged 60 to 75 with COVID-19, enrolled during active disease. Both conserved end residues are part of each CDR3. The D gene is left open where the match is weak. Clone sizes are given selectively: once, few, many, or a class where the clone is expanded.

D gene,J gene,V gene,clone size,CDR3 protein,CDR3 DNA
.,TRBJ2-2,TRBV18,.,CASSPPAEGPTGELFF,TGTGCCAGCTCACCTCCGGCGGAGGGACCCACCGGGGAGCTGTTTTTT
.,TRBJ2-7,TRBV19,few,CASSTSGFNEQYF,TGTGCCAGTAGTACCTCAGGGTTCAACGAGCAGTACTTC
TRBD2,TRBJ2-2,TRBV3-1/TRBV3-2,.,CASSLLKLSGRSNTGELFF,TGTGCCAGCAGCCTCCTCAAGCTAAGCGGGAGGTCTAACACCGGGGAGCTGTTTTTT
.,TRBJ1-5,TRBV7-5,.,CARSFEGRGHINQPQHF,TGTGCCAGAAGCTTTGAGGGCAGGGGGCATATCAATCAGCCCCAGCATTTT
TRBD1,TRBJ2-1,TRBV10-3,.,CAAENRGIYNEQFF,TGTGCCGCCGAAAACAGGGGCATCTACAATGAGCAGTTCTTC
TRBD2,TRBJ2-7,TRBV4-3,.,CASSQGHGTSGSGGEQYF,TGCGCCAGCAGCCAAGGGCATGGAACTAGCGGGAGCGGGGGCGAGCAGTACTTC
.,TRBJ1-6,TRBV5-4,.,CASKLGPYYNSPLHF,TGTGCCAGCAAACTGGGCCCTTATTATAATTCACCCCTCCACTTT
TRBD2,TRBJ2-7,TRBV27,once,CASSGTSGNYEQYF,TGTGCCAGTTCCGGGACTAGCGGGAATTACGAGCAGTACTTC
.,TRBJ1-2,TRBV4-3,.,CASSPERGFHYGYTF,TGCGCCAGCAGCCCCGAACGGGGGTTCCACTATGGCTACACCTTC
TRBD2,TRBJ2-1,TRBV27,.,CASMIQRGNNEQFF,TGTGCCAGCATGATCCAGCGGGGGAACAATGAGCAGTTCTTC
.,TRBJ1-5,TRBV6-5,.,CASSLARASNQPQHF,TGTGCCAGCAGTCTTGCCAGGGCGAGCAATCAGCCCCAGCATTTT
.,TRBJ1-2,TRBV3-1/TRBV3-2,.,CASSQVGLPRPTF,TGTGCCAGCAGCCAAGTTGGTCTTCCGAGGCCAACCTTC
TRBD1,TRBJ2-7,TRBV19,.,CASSSRQGALYYEQYF,TGTGCCAGTAGTTCCAGACAGGGGGCCCTATACTACGAGCAGTACTTC
.,TRBJ1-4,TRBV7-9,.,CASSYIRGSEKLFF,TGTGCCAGCAGCTATATTAGGGGGAGCGAAAAACTGTTTTTT
TRBD2,TRBJ2-7,TRBV7-9,.,CASSSTSGRAYEQYF,TGTGCCAGCAGTAGTACTAGCGGGAGAGCCTACGAGCAGTACTTC
.,TRBJ2-2,TRBV24-1,.,CATSDDRSSTGELFF,TGTGCCACCAGTGACGACAGGTCGAGCACCGGGGAGCTGTTTTTT
.,TRBJ1-2,TRBV28,.,CASAPGSQILLTNGYTF,TGTGCCAGCGCCCCAGGGTCTCAGATCCTCCTAACCAATGGCTACACCTTC
TRBD2,TRBJ2-3,TRBV4-1,once,CASSQGRTSGSTDTQYF,TGCGCCAGCAGCCAAGGGAGGACTAGCGGGAGCACAGATACGCAGTATTTT
TRBD2,TRBJ2-5,TRBV6-5,.,CASRFLSGRVETQYF,TGTGCCAGCAGGTTCCTCAGCGGGAGAGTGGAGACCCAGTACTTC
.,TRBJ2-7,TRBV6-5,.,CASSYDRTHEQYF,TGTGCCAGCAGTTACGACAGGACCCACGAGCAGTACTTC
TRBD1,TRBJ2-2,TRBV4-3,.,CASSLQGAGNGGELFF,TGCGCCAGCAGCCTCCAGGGGGCGGGGAACGGAGGGGAGCTGTTTTTT
TRBD1,TRBJ1-2,TRBV4-1,.,CASSQTDRGLFGYTF,TGCGCCAGCAGCCAAACGGACAGGGGGCTATTCGGCTACACCTTC